These 3 T cell receptor beta chains originate from one sample sequenced in a study of OX40 agonist ivuxolimab in advanced cancers. Some clones are missing from TCRdb's copy, which holds only in-frame ones; the method was immunoSEQ multiplex PCR. The data show about 50,000 clones, 85% seen once. The sample here was CD4+ or CD8+ T cells sorted from blood, taken in a trial of the OX40 agonist ivuxolimab. Receptors were obtained from an adult with an advanced solid tumor such as melanoma, head and neck, liver or kidney cancer.

V usage is TRBV30 and J usage is TRBJ2-7; 9 bases align to TRBD2. Germline lookup yields CDR1 GTSNPN and CDR2 SVGIG (reference sequence). V gave up 8 bases and J gave up 0 bases; unmatched junction bases: 8. The CDR3 extends over 14 amino acids. The CDR3 bases are TGTGCCGGTAGCGGGGGCCTTAGCTCCTACGAGCAGTACTTC. Its protein is CAGSGGLSSYEQYF.

This clone was seen a single time. The chain uses TRBV27 and TRBJ2-3, with D hard to call. The CDR3 runs to 16 residues. Germline V gene data show CDR1 as MNHEY and CDR2 as SMNVEV (reference sequence). Trimming stripped 5 bases from V and 1 base from J, with 16 bases between. The CDR3 loop is CASSPSLIWGTDTQYF. The CDR3 DNA sequence: TGTGCCAGCAGTCCCTCGCTCATTTGGGGCACAGATACGCAGTATTTT.

The rearrangement uses TRBV18 and TRBJ1-4; tentatively, D is TRBD1 (5 bases). The CDR3 has 14 amino acids. V lost 3 bases and J lost 14, with 19 bases in between. The germline V gene encodes CDR1 KGHSH and CDR2 LQKENI. This CDR3 reads CASSPPVTGIGLFF. The DNA for the CDR3 is TGTGCCAGCTCACCGCCAGTCACAGGAATTGGGCTGTTTTTT.